This is a list of T cell receptor beta chains from one sample in a study of radiotherapy plus CTLA-4 blockade in lung cancer. Sequenced by immunoSEQ multiplex PCR; TCRdb stores in-frame clones only, minus some. The sample contains roughly 77,000 clones, less than 85% of which appear only once. Sample: peripheral blood, taken from a patient treated with radiotherapy plus ipilimumab. The receptors were sampled from a human donor with non-small cell lung cancer whose response to radiotherapy plus ipilimumab could not be evaluated. CDR3s include the opening cysteine and the closing phenylalanine or tryptophan. Each record gives: clone size, V gene, J gene, D gene, CDR3 DNA, CDR3 protein. D genes are given only for firm matches. Clone size is not always given. Where it is, it says once, few, many or a class for expanded clones.

>few|TRBV30|TRBJ1-1|.
TGTGCCTGGAGTTGGCAGGTGAACACTGAAGCTTTCTTT
CAWSWQVNTEAFF
>.|TRBV28|TRBJ1-2|.
TGTGCCAGCAGTTACAGGCGTAACTATGGCTACACCTTC
CASSYRRNYGYTF
>once|TRBV5-6|TRBJ1-4|.
TGTGCCAGCAGCTCACCGGGACCCTGGGGGGGAACTAATGAAAAACTGTTTTTT
CASSSPGPWGGTNEKLFF
>.|TRBV7-9|TRBJ1-4|.
TGTGCCAGCAGCTTAGGAGGAGGCCCAGGAGAAAAACTGTTTTTT
CASSLGGGPGEKLFF
>.|TRBV9|TRBJ2-5|TRBD2
TGTGCCAGCAGCGTAGGTTTGGGGGGGACGGGAGAGACCCAGTACTTC
CASSVGLGGTGETQYF
>.|TRBV27|TRBJ1-2|.
TGTGCCAGCAGTCGACAGCCCAACTATGGCTACACCTTC
CASSRQPNYGYTF
>.|TRBV9|TRBJ2-3|TRBD2
TGTGCCAGCAGCGTAGCTCTGAGCGGGAGGGCCCTCGAGTACACAGATACGCAGTATTTT
CASSVALSGRALEYTDTQYF
>.|TRBV2|TRBJ2-7|TRBD2
TGTGCCAGCAGCGGGACTAGCGGGTACGAGCAGTACTTC
CASSGTSGYEQYF
>.|TRBV6-1|TRBJ2-7|TRBD1
TGTGCCAGCAGCTCAAGGGGACAGGGGATCGCCGAGCAGTACTTC
CASSSRGQGIAEQYF
>.|TRBV6-1|TRBJ2-3|TRBD1
TGTGCCAGCAGTGAAAGAAGGTCGGGACAGGGGGCGAATACGCAGTATTTT
CASSERRSGQGANTQYF
>once|TRBV30|TRBJ2-3|.
TGTGCCTGGAGTTATGGTGGGGCGGATACGCAGTATTTT
CAWSYGGADTQYF
>.|TRBV9|TRBJ2-1|TRBD2
TGTGCCAGCAGCGCACGGCGACTAGCCAATGAGCAGTTCTTC
CASSARRLANEQFF
>.|TRBV16|TRBJ1-1|TRBD1
TGTGCCAGCAGCCAATCCCAGGGGGCGAGTTTCACTGAAGCTTTCTTT
CASSQSQGASFTEAFF
>few|TRBV27|TRBJ1-2|TRBD1
TGTGCCAGCACCGCCGGGACAGGGGATGGCTACACCTTC
CASTAGTGDGYTF